The clone carrying this T cell receptor beta chain occurred a few times. Its antigen is still unknown. The same CDR3 also results from other DNA sequences found in this sample. This specimen comes from a study of beta chain features in type 1 diabetes. The overall study: Researchers looked at some 99 million sorted cells across all samples.

Investigators reverse transcribed all isolated RNA, so they sequenced expressed TCRB transcripts. The protocol was immunoSEQ multiplex PCR, while the TCRdb copy is restricted to in-frame clones and leaves out a portion. The sample includes about 260,000 clones, approximately 24% of them seen just once. Each donor gave one heparinised blood draw averaging around 120 mL. Germline-derived CDR1 and CDR2 are SQVTM and ANQGSEA. Trimming cost V 7 bases and J 4 bases; bases outside gene matches: 3. CDR3 length: 12 amino acids. Regarding the study as a whole: Compared to healthy donors, patients appeared to have naive, central memory and Treg TCRB repertoires that were more alike. Highly expressing activated T cells could be over-counted with a cDNA template. In every one of the four CD4+ subsets, TCRB CDR3s were moderately but significantly shorter in Type 1 diabetes patients.

The sequence derives from a woman aged 25 to 39 with type 1 diabetes. Sequenced input: naive CD4+ T cells from blood. The chain uses TRBV29-1 and TRBJ1-5; 8 bases fit TRBD1. The CDR3 DNA is TGCAGCGCCGGACAGGGTAATCAGCCCCAGCATTTT. This gives the protein CSAGQGNQPQHF.